The clone carrying this T cell receptor beta chain occurred a few times. Its specificity is not known. Every donor provided one heparinised blood draw, which averaged around 120 mL. The CDR3 loop spans 16 amino acids. Germline CDR1 SGHDT, CDR2 YYEEEE. V gave up 4 bases and J gave up 3 bases, with 19 bases separating them. This specimen comes from a study of beta chain features in type 1 diabetes. The overall study: The patients were much like the healthy donors in age, gender and cell yields. General observations from the study: cDNA-based reads could over-represent cells with high TCR expression.

The authors reverse transcribed all of the isolated RNA, so sequencing captured expressed TCRB transcripts. Here immunoSEQ multiplex PCR was the method, and the copy in TCRdb shows in-frame clones only, minus some. Of hundreds of thousands of clones listed, less than 20% are singletons. The V call is TRBV5-6, the J call TRBJ1-1; D uncertain. This clonotype originated in a man aged 18 to 30 in good health. Sequences were obtained from naive CD4+ T cells from blood. The DNA of the CDR3 is TGTGCCAGCAGCCGCCCCGGGTCCTGGTGGGACACTGAAGCTTTCTTT. It encodes CASSRPGSWWDTEAFF.